The 28 T cell receptor beta chains reported below all come from one sample, sequenced in a study of identical twins (dated by TCRdb to about 2016). Libraries came from 5' RACE. Sequencing relied on an Illumina HiSeq 2000. TCRdb reprocessed the public reads (quality trimming at Q25 with fastp, clone calling with MiXCR) and kept in-frame beta chains. When rows share a CDR3 protein, they turn into one entry using the most common DNA and genes. The sample records 1.5 million to 2 million distinct CDR3 sequences, more than 30% of which are singletons. The top ten clonotypes cover around 0.25% of the sample. Source material: cord blood. The receptors originated from a newborn girl in good health.

This chain joins TRBV4-2 and TRBJ2-3; possibly TRBD2 for D (6 bases). Germline CDR1 is LGHNA and CDR2 is YNFKEQ. The CDR3 loop spans 16 amino acids. V was clipped by 4 bases and J by 0 bases, with 14 bases between them. Here the CDR3 DNA reads TGTGCCAGCAGCCCTTCTCCCGGGGGAAGCACAGATACGCAGTATTTT. Amino acids: CASSPSPGGSTDTQYF.

The J gene is TRBJ1-1, the V gene TRBV20-1; the D gene is possibly TRBD1 (6 bases). The germline V and J ends were trimmed by 6 bases and 5 bases, with 13 bases remaining between them. The CDR3 length is 12 residues. Germline V gene lookup returns CDR1 DFQATT and CDR2 SNEGSKA (reference sequence). This CDR3 reads CSAPQGYTEAFF. The CDR3, as DNA: TGCAGTGCGCCACAGGGATATACTGAAGCTTTCTTT.

As regards this clonotype: Being one base from a much bigger clone, this may be a read error. The CDR3 spells CASNLGGYVQYF. The CDR3, as DNA: TGTGCCAGCAACCTAGGGGGCTACGTGCAGTACTTC. The J gene is TRBJ2-4, the V gene TRBV28; 7 nucleotides line up with TRBD1. CDR3 length: 12 amino acids. From germline, CDR1 is MDHEN and CDR2 SYDVKM. The trim removed 7 bases at V and 13 bases at J, leaving 10 bases unmatched. The variable domain in full, with the rest retrieved from reference TRBV28 and TRBJ2-4, is DVKVTQSSRYLVKRTGEKVFLECVQDMDHENMFWYRQDPGLGLRLIYFSYDVKMKEKGDIPEGYSVSREKKERFSLILESASTNQTSMYLCASNLGGYVQYFGAGTRLSVL.

V is TRBV5-4 and J is TRBJ2-7; TRBD2 aligns across 10 bases. This CDR3 is built from 14 residues. Unmatched junction bases numbered 6, after V lost 2 bases and J lost 7 bases. In germline, CDR1 is SGHNT, CDR2 YYREEE (reference sequence). The CDR3 loop reads CASSFMLAGVEQYF. CDR3 in DNA: TGTGCCAGCAGCTTTATGCTAGCGGGAGTGGAGCAGTACTTC.

The table lists this clonotype with many counts. The chain links TRBV29-1 to TRBJ2-7, with D unresolved. The CDR3 is made up of 13 amino acids. The germline gives CDR1 SQVTM, CDR2 ANQGSEA. Trimming cost V 4 bases and J 2 bases, with 12 bases left between them. As DNA, the CDR3 is TGCAGCGTTGCCAGCCTTTTTGCCTACGAGCAGTACTTC. It is translated as CSVASLFAYEQYF.

V and J are TRBV20-1 and TRBJ1-6; D gene uncertain. Trimming cost V 3 bases and J 11 bases, with 8 bases left between them. The germline V gene has CDR1 DFQATT and CDR2 SNEGSKA (reference sequence). The CDR3 sequence is 11 residues long. The CDR3 here is CSASRDPPLHF. CDR3 DNA: TGCAGTGCTAGTCGAGATCCACCCCTCCACTTT.

The CDR3, as DNA: TGTGCCAGCAGTTACACCCCTCGGGGTGAGCAGTTCTTC. It translates to CASSYTPRGEQFF. This chain joins TRBV6-5 and TRBJ2-1; possibly TRBD2 for D (5 bases). The germline gives CDR1 MNHEY, CDR2 SVGAGI. V was cut by 2 bases and J by 9 bases, with 11 bases left in between. This CDR3 comprises 13 residues.

In this sample, this clonotype turned up many times. The junction and the germline gene differ at one end; a read error may be behind it. The chain uses TRBV5-1 and TRBJ2-3; the D gene is possibly TRBD1 (6 bases). The CDR3 extends over 13 amino acids. CDR1 SGHRS and CDR2 YFSETQ come from the germline V gene. CDR3 sequence reads: CASSSGGTDTQYF. CDR3 DNA sequence: TGTGCCAGCAGTTCAGGGGGCACAGATACGCAGTATTTT. The full variable domain, rest sourced from reference TRBV5-1 and TRBJ2-3, is KAGVTQTPRYLIKTRGQQVTLSCSPISGHRSVSWYQQTPGQGLQFLFEYFSETQRNKGNFPGRFSGRQFSNSRSEMNVSTLELGDSALYLCASSSGGTDTQYFGPGTRLTVL.

The V call is TRBV5-1, the J call TRBJ2-6, with no clear D. Germline V CDR1 and CDR2: SGHRS, YFSETQ. CDR3 size: 14 residues. V lost 4 bases and J lost 6, with 11 bases in between. As DNA, the CDR3 is TGCGCCAGCAGCCCCAACACTGAGGCCAACGTCCTGACTTTC. Translation gives CASSPNTEANVLTF.

The chain has TRBV7-2 and TRBJ2-5, with D possibly matching TRBD1 (5 bases). The CDR3 has 14 residues. CDR1 is SGHTA, CDR2 FQGNSA, per germline. V lost 5 bases and J lost 3, with 13 bases in between. The CDR3 reads CASSRQLGKETQYF. CDR3 nucleotides: TGTGCCAGCAGCCGACAGCTCGGCAAAGAGACCCAGTACTTC.

This chain uses TRBV24-1 with TRBJ2-3; no clear D. V dropped 1 base and J dropped 0 bases, with 7 bases sitting between them. In germline, CDR1 is KGHDR, CDR2 SFDVKD. The CDR3 loop spans 15 amino acids. This chain's CDR3 is CATSDLGQSTDTQYF. The CDR3 DNA reads TGTGCCACCAGTGATTTAGGCCAGAGCACAGATACGCAGTATTTT.

The CDR3 protein is CASSYGGQGAFF. CDR3 bases: TGTGCCAGCAGTTACGGGGGACAGGGGGCTTTCTTT. The genes are TRBV6-6 and TRBJ1-1, with 10 nucleotides matching TRBD1. Germline CDR1 is MNHNY and CDR2 is SVGAGI (reference sequence). The CDR3 sequence is 12 residues long. V shed 2 bases and J 11 bases; nucleotides not matched to a gene: 2.

This chain uses TRBV21-1 with TRBJ2-5. TRBV21-1 is designated a pseudogene. CDR3 length equals 14 residues. The CDR3 coding sequence is TGTGCCAGCAGCAAAGTGATGGTCGGGGAGACCCAGTACTTC. The encoded protein is CASSKVMVGETQYF.

This sequence joins TRBV4-1 and TRBJ2-1; 10 bases are a match to TRBD2. The CDR3 length is 13 residues. The V and J ends lost 0 bases and 14 bases, in that order; junction bases with no gene match: 4. CDR1 is MGHRA and CDR2 is YSYEKL in the germline V gene. CDR3 sequence: CASSQELAGDEFF. CDR3 in DNA: TGCGCCAGCAGCCAAGAGCTAGCGGGAGATGAGTTCTTC.

This clonotype was seen many times. This could be a read error, since a much larger clone is one nucleotide away. The chain recombines TRBV7-2 with TRBJ2-3; D may be TRBD1 (6 bases). Deletions cut 5 bases from V and 2 bases from J, with 8 bases between. The CDR3 is 13 residues long. Germline V gene data show CDR1 as SGHTA and CDR2 as FQGNSA. The CDR3 protein is CASSRQDTDTQYF. The CDR3 nucleotides read TGTGCCAGCAGCCGACAGGACACAGATACGCAGTATTTT.

This clonotype has a handful of counts. The chain links TRBV20-1 to TRBJ2-7; 14 positions match TRBD2. V trimming: 3 bases; J trimming: 6 bases; junction bases outside the gene matches: 4. Germline CDR1 and CDR2: DFQATT and SNEGSKA (reference sequence). This CDR3 region has 14 residues. This CDR3 is CSARGLAGEIEQYF. DNA of the CDR3: TGCAGTGCTAGGGGACTAGCGGGAGAGATCGAGCAGTACTTC.

This clonotype turned up a few times. The rearrangement links TRBV3-1 to TRBJ2-3; D not certain. V was clipped by 4 bases and J by 4 bases, with 9 bases between them. Germline-derived CDR1 and CDR2 are LGHDT and YNNKEL (reference sequence). This CDR3 has 13 amino acids. CDR3 in DNA: TGTGCCAGCAGCCGTAACGGTCCAGATACGCAGTATTTT. Translating gives CASSRNGPDTQYF.

This clonotype has a count of ten or more. This rearrangement joins TRBV12-3 or TRBV12-4 to TRBJ2-1, with unresolved D. The V end was cut by 1 base, the J end by 7 bases, with 8 bases between. The CDR3 has 13 amino acids. This chain's CDR3 is CASSLVRRNEQFF. CDR3 DNA sequence: TGTGCCAGCAGTTTAGTCCGCAGGAATGAGCAGTTCTTC.

This clonotype was observed at least ten times. The chain carries TRBV25-1 and TRBJ2-7; TRBD1 is a possible D gene (6 bases). The CDR3 is 11 residues long. Germline CDR1 MGHDK, CDR2 SYGVNS. V lost 3 bases and J lost 6, with 6 bases in between. CDR3 protein: CASSDRGEQYF. CDR3 coding DNA: TGTGCCAGCAGTGACAGGGGCGAGCAGTACTTC.

This clonotype occurred many times. The chain has TRBV7-9 and TRBJ1-4, with no clear D. This CDR3 contains 11 residues. Germline V gene sequence: CDR1 SEHNR, CDR2 FQNEAQ (reference sequence). V was trimmed by 5 bases and J by 7 bases, leaving 5 bases between them. CDR3 residues: CASSPTEKLFF. The CDR3 nucleotides are TGTGCCAGCAGCCCAACTGAAAAACTGTTTTTT.

This clonotype was observed a few times. The gene calls are TRBV4-2 and TRBJ1-2; perhaps TRBD1 as D (5 bases). There are 15 residues in the CDR3. The germline CDR1 and CDR2 sequences are LGHNA and YNFKEQ. Trimming shortened V by 4 bases and J by 5 bases, and 17 bases separated the two germline ends. CDR3 region: CASSPLTEGDYGYTF. CDR3 nucleotide sequence: TGTGCCAGCAGCCCCTTGACAGAAGGCGATTATGGCTACACCTTC.

This chain connects TRBV18 to TRBJ2-3, with a weak D call TRBD2 (5 bases). CDR1 KGHSH and CDR2 LQKENI come from the germline V gene. V was pared by 5 bases and J by 0 bases, with 12 bases between. The CDR3 runs 15 residues. The CDR3 DNA sequence: TGTGCCAGCTCATCCCTAGCTATGAGCACAGATACGCAGTATTTT. This sequence encodes CASSSLAMSTDTQYF.

The chain is built from TRBV5-1 and TRBJ2-5; D not resolved. Germline CDR1 is SGHRS and CDR2 is YFSETQ. Trimming removed 0 bases at V and 4 bases at J, with 10 bases between. This CDR3 spans 14 amino acids. The CDR3, as DNA: TGCGCCAGCAGCTTGGGGTTTAAAGGAGAGACCCAGTACTTC. Its translation: CASSLGFKGETQYF.

This clonotype turned up a few times. This chain joins TRBV27 and TRBJ2-3; TRBD2 might be the D (6 bases). The V end lost 9 bases, the J end lost 4 bases, and 14 bases lay between the germline ends. The CDR3 runs 13 residues. The germline CDR1 and CDR2 sequences are MNHEY and SMNVEV (reference sequence). The CDR3, as DNA: TGTGCCAGTGGCCCGGGAGTCGCAGATACGCAGTATTTT. Translated: CASGPGVADTQYF.

This clonotype has only a few counts. The V call is TRBV20-1, the J call TRBJ2-1; 11 bases agree with TRBD2. The CDR3 runs 14 residues. The V gene end was trimmed by 7 bases and the J gene end by 4 bases; junction bases not matched to a gene: 6. From germline, CDR1 is DFQATT and CDR2 SNEGSKA (reference sequence). The CDR3 DNA follows: TGCAGTGTCACGGGACTAGCGGCATACAATGAGCAGTTCTTC. It yields the protein CSVTGLAAYNEQFF.

About this clonotype: The junction does not match germline at one end; this may be a read error. The chain employs TRBV20-1 and TRBJ1-5; unclear D gene. CDR1 and CDR2 (germline): DFQATT, SNEGSKA (reference sequence). The CDR3 consists of 11 residues. The CDR3 reads CSSRKGQPQHF. Written as DNA, the CDR3 is TGCAGTTCTAGAAAGGGTCAGCCCCAGCATTTT.

The chain combines TRBV29-1 with TRBJ2-2; D remains ambiguous. Trimming pared 6 bases from V and 2 bases from J, leaving 10 bases between. The CDR3 extends over 13 amino acids. Looked up from germline, CDR1 is SQVTM and CDR2 is ANQGSEA. CDR3 in amino acids: CSVEDANTGELFF. CDR3 nucleotide sequence: TGCAGCGTAGAGGACGCCAACACCGGGGAGCTGTTTTTT.

The CDR3 DNA follows: TGTGCCAGCATAGTGGGGGACGGGAATTCACCCCTCCACTTT. It encodes CASIVGDGNSPLHF. The rearrangement links TRBV28 to TRBJ1-6, with D possibly matching TRBD1 (5 bases). The V and J ends lost 7 bases and 7 bases respectively, with 14 bases between them. Looked up from germline, CDR1 is MDHEN and CDR2 is SYDVKM. This CDR3 comprises 14 residues.